The 7 T cell receptor beta chains below were found in one sample sequenced in a study of radiation and T cells in renal cell carcinoma. Treatment specified: treatment-naive control, cytoreductive nephrectomy. Libraries were prepared by immunoSEQ multiplex PCR; TCRdb keeps only in-frame clonotypes and omits some of them. The table shows around 16,000 clones, with around 58% occurring only once. Sequencing used tumor tissue, obtained from a patient whose treatment was nephrectomy without radiotherapy. The receptor source for this set is a man in his forties or fifties with renal cell carcinoma.

The CDR3 loop is CASSEAVAGVNEQFF. The CDR3 DNA follows: TGTGCCAGCAGTGAAGCGGTAGCGGGAGTCAATGAGCAGTTCTTC. The V gene is TRBV6-4, the J gene TRBJ2-1, with TRBD2 identical over 9 bases. CDR1 is MRHNA, CDR2 SNTAGT, per germline. The CDR3 has 15 amino acids. V was clipped by 3 bases and J by 6 bases; unmatched bases: 6.

The rearrangement joins TRBV7-2 to TRBJ2-7; D might be TRBD2 (5 bases). The germline V gene encodes CDR1 SGHTA and CDR2 FQGNSA. Trimming took 3 bases from V and 2 from J, leaving 17 bases between them. There are 16 residues in the CDR3. CDR3 region: CASSLDRGGGAYEQYF. CDR3 nucleotides: TGTGCCAGCAGCTTGGATCGGGGTGGTGGGGCCTACGAGCAGTACTTC.

The CDR3 loop is CASSFPEGSVTEAFF. In DNA form, the CDR3 reads TGTGCCAGCAGTTTCCCGGAGGGGTCGGTCACTGAAGCTTTCTTT. The chain recombines TRBV6-5 with TRBJ1-1, with D possibly being TRBD1 (5 bases). CDR1 MNHEY and CDR2 SVGAGI come from the germline V gene. This CDR3 contains 15 residues. V lost 4 bases to trimming and J lost 4 bases, with 16 bases between them.

This clone showed up just once. The chain has TRBV7-9 and TRBJ2-1; D ambiguous. The CDR3 covers 11 residues. V was cut by 2 bases and J by 9 bases, with 5 bases left in between. Germline-derived CDR1 and CDR2 are SEHNR and FQNEAQ (reference sequence). The CDR3 protein is CASSLKGEQFF. In DNA, the CDR3 is TGTGCCAGCAGCTTAAAGGGTGAGCAGTTCTTC. Full variable domain (remainder filled in from reference TRBV7-9 and TRBJ2-1): DTGVSQNPRHKITKRGQNVTFRCDPISEHNRLYWYRQTLGQGPEFLTYFQNEAQLEKSRLLSDRFSAERPKGSFSTLEIQRTEQGDSAMYLCASSLKGEQFFGPGTRLTVL.

The chain carries TRBV4-3 and TRBJ2-3; 10 bases line up with TRBD2. This CDR3 has 17 amino acids. V lost 0 bases, J lost 6 bases, and 9 bases stayed unmatched. Germline V gives CDR1 LGHNA, CDR2 YSLEER. CDR3 coding DNA: TGCGCCAGCAGCCAAGATCCAGCGGGGGGGCGGATGGATACGCAGTATTTT. Amino acids: CASSQDPAGGRMDTQYF.

In its sample, this clone was seen a few times. The J gene is TRBJ2-7, the V gene TRBV28, with D unresolved. V was clipped by 3 bases and J by 3 bases, with 3 bases between them. In germline, CDR1 is MDHEN, CDR2 SYDVKM. The CDR3 loop spans 11 amino acids. In DNA form, the CDR3 reads TGTGCCAGCAGTTTGGACTACGAGCAGTACTTC. It specifies CASSLDYEQYF.

This clone was picked up a small number of times. The chain links TRBV10-2 to TRBJ1-1; 7 nucleotides match TRBD1. Germline CDR1 is WSHSY and CDR2 is SAAADI. CDR3 size: 13 residues. V was clipped by 6 bases and J by 3 bases; unmatched bases: 4. CDR3 sequence (DNA): TGCGCCAGCAGAGAAACAGGGGACACTGAAGCTTTCTTT. Its translation is CASRETGDTEAFF.